This T cell receptor beta chain was obtained from a study of T-cell memory formation after mild COVID-19. MiXCR, run by TCRdb on the 5' RACE reads, gives a single entry per CDR3 protein. The top ten clones hold around 3.8% of a sample with under 200,000 distinct CDR3 sequences, around 10% of them seen once. Notes on the study in general: Pre-infection memory already had some responding clones, implying cross-reactive memory joined.

The CDR3 contains 12 residues. V dropped 8 bases and J dropped 9 bases, with 17 bases sitting between them. Germline-derived CDR1 and CDR2 are DFQATT and SNEGSKA (reference sequence). A word on this clonotype: No antigen is known for it.

The rearrangement joins TRBV20-1 to TRBJ2-4, with D perhaps TRBD1 (5 bases). Sequenced input: PBMCs or a T cell subset sorted from them (not recorded which). The receptor was derived from a young man who had mild COVID-19 (a few samples of this study predate the infection). Cell type and time point are not known. This CDR3 is CSSQGEGVIQYF. The CDR3 nucleotides read TGCAGTTCCCAGGGCGAAGGGGTCATTCAGTACTTC.